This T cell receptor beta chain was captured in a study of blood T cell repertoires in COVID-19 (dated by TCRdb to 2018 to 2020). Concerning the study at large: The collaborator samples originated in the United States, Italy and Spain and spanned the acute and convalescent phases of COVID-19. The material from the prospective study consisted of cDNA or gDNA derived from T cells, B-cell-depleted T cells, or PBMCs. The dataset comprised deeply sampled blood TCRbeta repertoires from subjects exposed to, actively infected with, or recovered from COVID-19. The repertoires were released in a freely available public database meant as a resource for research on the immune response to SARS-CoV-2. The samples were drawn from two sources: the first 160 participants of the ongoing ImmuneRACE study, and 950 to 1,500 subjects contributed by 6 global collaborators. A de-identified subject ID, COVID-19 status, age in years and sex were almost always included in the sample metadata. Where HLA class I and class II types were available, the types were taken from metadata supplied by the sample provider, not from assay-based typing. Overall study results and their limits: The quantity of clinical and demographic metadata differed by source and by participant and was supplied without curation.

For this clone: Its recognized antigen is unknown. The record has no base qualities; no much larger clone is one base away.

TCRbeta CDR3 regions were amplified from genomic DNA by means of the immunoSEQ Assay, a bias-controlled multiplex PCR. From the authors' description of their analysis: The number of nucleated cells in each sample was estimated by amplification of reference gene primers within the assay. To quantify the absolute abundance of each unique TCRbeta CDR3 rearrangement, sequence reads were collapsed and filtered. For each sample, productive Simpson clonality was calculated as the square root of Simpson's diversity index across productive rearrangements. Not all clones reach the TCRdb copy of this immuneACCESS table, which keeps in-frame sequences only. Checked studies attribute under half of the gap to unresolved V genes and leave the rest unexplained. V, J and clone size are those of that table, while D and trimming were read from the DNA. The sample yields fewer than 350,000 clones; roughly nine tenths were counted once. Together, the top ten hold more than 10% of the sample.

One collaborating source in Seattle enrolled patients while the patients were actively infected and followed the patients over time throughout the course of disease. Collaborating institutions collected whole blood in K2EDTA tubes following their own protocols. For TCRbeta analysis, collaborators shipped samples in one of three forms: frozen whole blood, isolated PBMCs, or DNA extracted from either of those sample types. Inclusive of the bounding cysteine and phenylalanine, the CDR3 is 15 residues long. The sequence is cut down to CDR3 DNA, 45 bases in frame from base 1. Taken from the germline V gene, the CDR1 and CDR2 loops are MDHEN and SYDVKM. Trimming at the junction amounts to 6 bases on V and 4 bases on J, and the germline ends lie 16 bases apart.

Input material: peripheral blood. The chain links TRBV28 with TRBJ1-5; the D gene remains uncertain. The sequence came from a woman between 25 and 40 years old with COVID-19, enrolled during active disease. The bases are TGTGCCAGCAGATCAATCCCAGGAGGGAATCAGCCCCAGCATTTT. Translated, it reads CASRSIPGGNQPQHF. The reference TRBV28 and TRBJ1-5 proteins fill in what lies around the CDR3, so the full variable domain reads DVKVTQSSRYLVKRTGEKVFLECVQDMDHENMFWYRQDPGLGLRLIYFSYDVKMKEKGDIPEGYSVSREKKERFSLILESASTNQTSMYLCASRSIPGGNQPQHFGDGTRLSIL.